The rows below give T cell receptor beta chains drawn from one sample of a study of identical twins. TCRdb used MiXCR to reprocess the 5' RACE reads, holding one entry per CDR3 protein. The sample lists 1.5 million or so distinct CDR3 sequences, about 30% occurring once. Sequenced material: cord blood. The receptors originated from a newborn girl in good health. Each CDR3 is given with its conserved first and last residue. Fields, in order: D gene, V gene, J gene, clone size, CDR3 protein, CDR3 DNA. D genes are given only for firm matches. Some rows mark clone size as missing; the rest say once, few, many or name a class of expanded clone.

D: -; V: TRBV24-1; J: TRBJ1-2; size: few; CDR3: CATNSANDGAANYGYTF; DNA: TGTGCCACCAATTCGGCCAACGACGGGGCAGCTAACTATGGCTACACCTTC
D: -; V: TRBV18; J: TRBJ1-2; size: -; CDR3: CASSPQGIRYGYTF; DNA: TGTGCCAGCTCACCACAGGGCATTCGCTATGGCTACACCTTC
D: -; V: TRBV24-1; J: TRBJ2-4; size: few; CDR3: CATSDPAGGGPSFRDEQYF; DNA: TGTGCCACCAGTGATCCTGCTGGCGGTGGGCCTAGTTTTCGCGATGAGCAGTACTTC
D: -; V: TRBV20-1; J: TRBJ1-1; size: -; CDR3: CSARQEAFF; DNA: TGCAGTGCTAGACAGGAAGCTTTCTTT
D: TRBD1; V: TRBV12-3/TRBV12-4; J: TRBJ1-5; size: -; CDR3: CTSSPDRVENQPQHF; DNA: TGTACCAGCAGCCCCGACAGGGTTGAGAATCAGCCCCAGCATTTT
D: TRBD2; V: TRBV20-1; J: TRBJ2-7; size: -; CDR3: CSARSGTRVYEQYF; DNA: TGCAGTGCTAGATCCGGGACTAGAGTCTACGAGCAGTACTTC
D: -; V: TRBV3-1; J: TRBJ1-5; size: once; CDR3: CASSQQNGPQHF; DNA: TGTGCCAGCAGCCAACAAAACGGGCCCCAGCATTTT
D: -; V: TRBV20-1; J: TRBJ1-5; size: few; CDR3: CSATNQPQHF; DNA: TGCAGTGCTACTAATCAGCCCCAGCATTTT
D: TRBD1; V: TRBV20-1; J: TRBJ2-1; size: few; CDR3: CGANYRGESSYNEQFF; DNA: TGCGGTGCTAACTACAGGGGCGAGAGCTCCTACAATGAGCAGTTCTTC
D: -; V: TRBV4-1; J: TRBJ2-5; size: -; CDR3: CASSRGYNTKQETQYF; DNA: TGCGCCAGCAGCCGAGGGTATAATACGAAACAAGAGACCCAGTACTTC
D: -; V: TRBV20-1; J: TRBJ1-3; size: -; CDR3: CSARMTAGNTIYF; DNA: TGCAGTGCTAGAATGACAGCTGGAAACACCATATATTTT
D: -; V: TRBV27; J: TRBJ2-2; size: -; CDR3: CASSLSADGELFF; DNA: TGTGCCAGCAGTTTATCTGCGGACGGGGAGCTGTTTTTT
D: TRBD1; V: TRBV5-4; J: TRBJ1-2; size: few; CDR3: CASRTGDTLDYGYTF; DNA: TGTGCCAGCAGAACAGGGGACACTTTGGACTATGGCTACACCTTC
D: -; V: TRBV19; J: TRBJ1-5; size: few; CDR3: CASSAFNQPQHF; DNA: TGTGCCAGTAGTGCGTTCAATCAGCCCCAGCATTTT
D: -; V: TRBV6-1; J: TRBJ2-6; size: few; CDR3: CASVPGFSGANVLTF; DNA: TGTGCCAGCGTGCCGGGATTTTCTGGGGCCAACGTCCTGACTTTC
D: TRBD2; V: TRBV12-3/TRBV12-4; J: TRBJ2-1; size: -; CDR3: CASSFRLGLGYNEQFF; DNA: TGTGCCAGCAGTTTTCGCCTAGGACTAGGATACAATGAGCAGTTCTTC
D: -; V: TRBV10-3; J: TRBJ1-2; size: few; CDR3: CAISARGPGVNYGYTF; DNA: TGTGCCATCAGTGCAAGAGGTCCCGGCGTTAACTATGGCTACACCTTC
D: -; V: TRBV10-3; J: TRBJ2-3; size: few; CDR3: CAIRRVSSTDTQYF; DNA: TGTGCCATCAGACGAGTATCTAGCACAGATACGCAGTATTTT
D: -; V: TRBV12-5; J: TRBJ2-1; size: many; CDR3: CASGLRYNEQFF; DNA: TGTGCTAGTGGTTTGAGGTACAATGAGCAGTTCTTC
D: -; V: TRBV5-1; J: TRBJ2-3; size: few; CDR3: CASSLGLQVWSTDTQYF; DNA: TGCGCCAGCAGCCTCGGCCTCCAGGTATGGAGCACAGATACGCAGTATTTT
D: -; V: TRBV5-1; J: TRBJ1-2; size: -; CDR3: CASSFARGGGYTF; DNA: TGCGCCAGCAGCTTTGCCCGCGGTGGGGGCTACACCTTC
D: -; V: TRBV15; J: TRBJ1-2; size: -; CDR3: CATSRGAGANYGYTF; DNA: TGTGCCACCAGCAGAGGCGCGGGGGCTAACTATGGCTACACCTTC
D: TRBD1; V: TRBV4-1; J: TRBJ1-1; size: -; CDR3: CASSRVRGTEAFF; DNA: TGCGCCAGCAGCCGCGTCAGGGGGACTGAAGCTTTCTTT
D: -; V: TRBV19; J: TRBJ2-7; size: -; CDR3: CASSIREGDEQYF; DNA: TGTGCCAGTAGTATAAGAGAAGGGGACGAGCAGTACTTC
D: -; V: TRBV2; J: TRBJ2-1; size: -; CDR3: CASSSRDLRIYEQFF; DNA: TGTGCCAGCAGTTCCCGGGACTTGAGAATTTACGAGCAGTTCTTC
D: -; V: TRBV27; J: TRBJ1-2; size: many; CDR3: CASSRIQGYGYTF; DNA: TGTGCCAGCAGTCGAATACAGGGCTATGGCTACACCTTC
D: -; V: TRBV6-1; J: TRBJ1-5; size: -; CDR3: CASSVKGNQPQHF; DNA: TGTGCCAGCAGTGTAAAGGGCAATCAGCCCCAGCATTTT
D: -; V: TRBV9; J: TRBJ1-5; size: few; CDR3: CASSVVGRWGNQPQHF; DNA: TGTGCCAGCAGCGTAGTCGGACGATGGGGCAATCAGCCCCAGCATTTT
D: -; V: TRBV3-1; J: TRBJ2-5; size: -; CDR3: CASRGAQEQYF; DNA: TGTGCCAGCCGGGGGGCGCAAGAGCAGTACTTC
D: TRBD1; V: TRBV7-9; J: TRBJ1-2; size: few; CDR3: CASSFLTGGTNYGYTF; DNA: TGTGCCAGCAGCTTCCTCACAGGGGGAACAAACTATGGCTACACCTTC
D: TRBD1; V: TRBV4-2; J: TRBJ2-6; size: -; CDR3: CASSQDQAGGSGANVLTF; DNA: TGTGCCAGCAGCCAAGATCAGGCAGGGGGCTCTGGGGCCAACGTCCTGACTTTC
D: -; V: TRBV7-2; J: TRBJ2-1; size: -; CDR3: CASSLGGGYIRNEQFF; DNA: TGTGCCAGCAGCTTAGGTGGGGGGTATATAAGGAATGAGCAGTTCTTC
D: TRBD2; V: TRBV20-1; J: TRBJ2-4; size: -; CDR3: CSARGTIGRNERYF; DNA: TGCAGTGCTAGAGGGACTATCGGGAGGAACGAGCGGTACTTC
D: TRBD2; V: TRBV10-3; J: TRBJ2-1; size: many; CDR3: CAISGTSGGDPNEQFF; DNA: TGTGCCATCAGTGGGACTAGCGGGGGGGATCCGAATGAGCAGTTCTTC
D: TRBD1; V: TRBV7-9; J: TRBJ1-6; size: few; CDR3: CASSLGTATNSPLHF; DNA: TGTGCCAGCAGCTTGGGGACAGCGACTAATTCACCCCTCCACTTT
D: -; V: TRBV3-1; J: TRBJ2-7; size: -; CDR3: CASSQDIGTPYEQYF; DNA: TGTGCCAGCAGCCAAGACATCGGGACTCCCTACGAGCAGTACTTC
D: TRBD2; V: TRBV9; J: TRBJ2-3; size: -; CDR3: CASSEGLVGTDTQYF; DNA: TGTGCCAGCAGCGAAGGACTAGTAGGCACAGATACGCAGTATTTT
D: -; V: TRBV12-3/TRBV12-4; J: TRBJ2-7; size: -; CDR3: CASSLASIFYEQYF; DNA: TGTGCCAGCAGTTTGGCTAGTATTTTTTACGAGCAGTACTTC
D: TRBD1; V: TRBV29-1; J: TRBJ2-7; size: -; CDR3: CSVVGRQGRYEQYF; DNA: TGCAGCGTTGTAGGCAGACAGGGGAGGTACGAGCAGTACTTC
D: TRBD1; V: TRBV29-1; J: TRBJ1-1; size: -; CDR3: CSVRGPATEAFF; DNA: TGCAGCGTTAGGGGGCCGGCGACTGAAGCTTTCTTT
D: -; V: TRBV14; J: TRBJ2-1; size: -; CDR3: CASSFGLGDEQFF; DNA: TGTGCCAGCAGCTTCGGACTGGGGGATGAGCAGTTCTTC
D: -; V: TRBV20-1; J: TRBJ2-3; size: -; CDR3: CSAREGSDTQYF; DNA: TGCAGTGCTAGAGAGGGATCAGATACGCAGTATTTT
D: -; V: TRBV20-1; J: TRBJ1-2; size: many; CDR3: CSARDSGDYGYTF; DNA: TGCAGTGCTAGAGATTCGGGTGACTATGGCTACACCTTC
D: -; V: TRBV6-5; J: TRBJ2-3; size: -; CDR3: CASSTRDPSTDTQYF; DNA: TGTGCCAGCAGTACCCGGGACCCGTCCACAGATACGCAGTATTTT
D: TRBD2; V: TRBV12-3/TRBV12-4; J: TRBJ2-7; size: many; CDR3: CASRRTSGGYEQYF; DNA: TGTGCCAGCAGAAGGACTAGCGGAGGCTACGAGCAGTACTTC
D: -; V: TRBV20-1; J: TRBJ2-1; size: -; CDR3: CSARLLGSYNEQFF; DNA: TGCAGTGCTAGACTACTAGGATCCTACAATGAGCAGTTCTTC
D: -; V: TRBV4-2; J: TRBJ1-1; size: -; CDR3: CASSQDNRPGSTEAFF; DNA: TGTGCCAGCAGCCAAGATAATCGTCCGGGGAGCACTGAAGCTTTCTTT
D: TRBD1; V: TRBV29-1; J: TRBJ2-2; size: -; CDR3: CSVRPGGLNTGELFF; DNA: TGCAGCGTCCGCCCAGGGGGCTTGAACACCGGGGAGCTGTTTTTT
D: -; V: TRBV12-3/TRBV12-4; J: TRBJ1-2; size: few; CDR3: CAAGALYGYTF; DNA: TGTGCCGCCGGGGCTCTCTATGGCTACACCTTC
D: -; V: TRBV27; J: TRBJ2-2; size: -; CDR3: CASTPNGHQNTGELFF; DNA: TGTGCCAGCACCCCCAACGGACACCAAAACACCGGGGAGCTGTTTTTT
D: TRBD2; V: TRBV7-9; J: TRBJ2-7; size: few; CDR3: CASSSGLAPHEQYF; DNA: TGTGCCAGCAGCTCCGGACTAGCGCCCCACGAGCAGTACTTC
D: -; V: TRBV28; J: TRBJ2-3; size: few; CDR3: CASSGAPILTQYF; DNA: TGTGCCAGCAGTGGGGCTCCCATTTTGACGCAGTATTTT
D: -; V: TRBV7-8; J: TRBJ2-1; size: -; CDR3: CASSFPRWAPYNEQFF; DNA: TGTGCCAGCAGCTTTCCCCGGTGGGCGCCCTACAATGAGCAGTTCTTC